What follows describes a single TCR beta chain. The clone's antigen remains unknown. Per-base quality was not reported, and no clone a single base away is much larger than it. On a MiSeq, deep resolution sequencing aimed for a depth between 1 in 1 million and 1 in 200,000 T cells, with each clonotype covered about 9.2x on average. The immunoSEQ hsTCRB Kit was used to generate the TCR beta libraries. The authors processed their data as follows. Data were analyzed with ImmunoSEQ Data Assistant and ImmunoSEQ Analyzer, with V, D and J genes assigned per IMGT definitions. Clonality, with values ranging from 0 to 1, was calculated as one minus the normalized Shannon entropy of productive rearrangement frequencies. Public clonotype analysis was restricted to overrepresented clonotypes comprising at least 0.05% of each patient's repertoire. Repertoires from more than ten age-matched healthy donors in immuneACCESS were used as clonality controls. The table was pulled from immuneACCESS by TCRdb, which kept in-frame rearrangements only. Such tables lose some clones; where checked, under half of the loss comes from unresolved V genes, and the rest has no known cause. That table is the source of V, J and clone size, and D and trimming were worked out from the DNA. The sample table lists about 68,000 clones, around two thirds of them with a count of one. In total, the top ten clones hold 5.7% of the sample.

The germline V gene sets CDR1 to SGHRS and CDR2 to YFSETQ. The V and J ends are trimmed by 4 bases and 3 bases, leaving 7 bases between them. The CDR3 contains 12 residues, cysteine and phenylalanine counted. Only the CDR3 DNA stays, 36 bases, in frame from base 1. This specimen comes from a study of cytotoxic CD8 clonotypes in ibrutinib-treated CLL (dated by TCRdb to 2020 to 2022). For the wider study: The cohort included about 15 treatment-naive and some twelve relapsed/refractory patients; approximately 17 were IGHV unmutated. Partial responses were observed in about 25 patients and complete responses in 2; after a median follow-up of 68 months, remission was maintained in about 15 patients and progression was observed in roughly twelve. Response samples were obtained after a median of around 11 months of treatment, with a range of about 6 to 36 months. On average, each sample had approximately 250,000 productive templates and approximately 100,000 productive rearrangements. Longitudinal samples were obtainable from about 30% of the 86 participants in the trial. Cryopreserved peripheral blood mononuclear cells were obtained before treatment, at response, and at either sustained remission or disease progression. Patients were still on ibrutinib when every remission and progressive disease sample was collected.

The research as a whole found: Public clonotypes were rare and either shrank or stayed stable during treatment, and the rise in clonality at ibrutinib response reflected expansion of private clonotypes. Sampling times were not matched between patients in sustained remission and patients whose disease was progressing, and lymph node repertoires were not examined. At baseline, clonality was higher than in age-matched healthy donors and showed a strong correlation with circulating CD8+ T-cell counts. Clonality increased at ibrutinib response, stayed stable in sustained remission, and fell back toward baseline at progression.

This specimen's time point label, per the study, means: about eleven months on ibrutinib. For TCR beta library preparation, roughly 1.8 micrograms of genomic DNA was extracted from cryopreserved PBMCs. Longitudinal blood samples from CLL patients on ibrutinib monotherapy underwent high-throughput TCR beta sequencing. The patients were enrolled in a single-center, open-label phase 2 trial of ibrutinib monotherapy. This sequence uses TRBV5-1 and TRBJ1-1; the D gene cannot be named for sure. The sample here was PBMCs, taken after 12 months of ibrutinib treatment. The origin of this receptor is a human donor with chronic lymphocytic leukemia. The CDR3 protein sequence reads: CASSKRDTEAFF. The nucleotide sequence reads TGCGCCAGCAGCAAGCGGGACACTGAAGCTTTCTTT.